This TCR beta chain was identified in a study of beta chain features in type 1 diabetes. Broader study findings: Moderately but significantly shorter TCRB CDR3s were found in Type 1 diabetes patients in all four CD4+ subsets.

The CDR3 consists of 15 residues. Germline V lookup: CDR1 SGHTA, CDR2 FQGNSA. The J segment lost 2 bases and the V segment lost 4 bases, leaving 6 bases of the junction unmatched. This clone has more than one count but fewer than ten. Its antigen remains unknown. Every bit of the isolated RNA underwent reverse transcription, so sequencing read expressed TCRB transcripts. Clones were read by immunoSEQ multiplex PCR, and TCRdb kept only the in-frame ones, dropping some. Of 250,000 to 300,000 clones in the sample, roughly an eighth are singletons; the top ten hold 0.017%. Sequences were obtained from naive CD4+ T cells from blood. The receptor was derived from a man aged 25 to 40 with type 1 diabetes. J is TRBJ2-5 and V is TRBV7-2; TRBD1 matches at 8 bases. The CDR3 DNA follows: TGTGCCAGCAGCTACAGACAGGGGCAACAAGAGACCCAGTACTTC. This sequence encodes CASSYRQGQQETQYF.